This T cell receptor beta chain was captured in a study of cytotoxic CD8 clonotypes in ibrutinib-treated CLL. Overall study results and limits: Public clonotypes were rare and shrank or held steady on treatment.

Concerning this clone: The antigen is undetermined.

Profiling relied on immunoSEQ multiplex PCR, and the TCRdb table lists in-frame clones only, not all of them. The data show 330,000 or so clones, about 64% seen once. CDR3 length: 15 amino acids. V lost 2 bases and J 7 bases, leaving 14 bases between the germline ends. The germline V gene has CDR1 MNHNS and CDR2 SASEGT. J is TRBJ2-2 and V is TRBV6-1; possible D gene TRBD2, 5 bases. Specimen: PBMCs, collected after 36 months of ibrutinib treatment. The clonotype originates from a human donor with chronic lymphocytic leukemia. This CDR3 reads CASSEWLPEGGELFF. The DNA of the CDR3 is TGTGCCAGCAGTGAATGGTTACCAGAGGGCGGGGAGCTGTTTTTT.